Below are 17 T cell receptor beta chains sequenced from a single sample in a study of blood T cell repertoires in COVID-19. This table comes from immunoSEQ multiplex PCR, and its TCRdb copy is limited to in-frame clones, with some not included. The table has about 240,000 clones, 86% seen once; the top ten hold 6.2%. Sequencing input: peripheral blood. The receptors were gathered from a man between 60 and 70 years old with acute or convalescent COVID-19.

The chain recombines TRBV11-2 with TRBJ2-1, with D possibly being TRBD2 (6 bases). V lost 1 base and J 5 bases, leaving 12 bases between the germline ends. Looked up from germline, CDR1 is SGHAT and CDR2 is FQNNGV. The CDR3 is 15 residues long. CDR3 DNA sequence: TGTGCCAGCAGCTTAGTTCGGGGGTCGAACAATGAGCAGTTCTTC. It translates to CASSLVRGSNNEQFF.

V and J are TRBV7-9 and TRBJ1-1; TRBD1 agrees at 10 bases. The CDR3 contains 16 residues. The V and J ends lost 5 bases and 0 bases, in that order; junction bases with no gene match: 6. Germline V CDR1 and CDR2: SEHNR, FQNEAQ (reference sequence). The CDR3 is CASSPIGTGVNTEAFF. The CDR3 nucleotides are TGTGCCAGCAGCCCCATAGGGACAGGGGTGAACACTGAAGCTTTCTTT.

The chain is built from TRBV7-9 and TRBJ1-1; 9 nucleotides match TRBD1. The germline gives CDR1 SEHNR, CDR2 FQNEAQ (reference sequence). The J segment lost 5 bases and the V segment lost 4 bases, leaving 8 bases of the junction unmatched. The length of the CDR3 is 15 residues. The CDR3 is CASSSTTGGGTEAFF. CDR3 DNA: TGTGCCAGCAGCTCCACTACAGGGGGCGGGACTGAAGCTTTCTTT.

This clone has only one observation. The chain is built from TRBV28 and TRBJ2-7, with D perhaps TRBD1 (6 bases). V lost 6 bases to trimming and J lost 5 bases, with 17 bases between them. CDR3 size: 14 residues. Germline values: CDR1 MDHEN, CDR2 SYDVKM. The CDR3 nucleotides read TGTGCCAGCAGCCAGAACCTGGGGGCGGACGAGCAGTACTTC. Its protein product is CASSQNLGADEQYF.

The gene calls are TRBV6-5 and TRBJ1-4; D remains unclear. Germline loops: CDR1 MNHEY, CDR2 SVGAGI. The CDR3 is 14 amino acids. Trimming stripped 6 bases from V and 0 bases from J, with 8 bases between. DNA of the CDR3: TGTGCCAGCAGACGATCTACAACTAATGAAAAACTGTTTTTT. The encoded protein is CASRRSTTNEKLFF.

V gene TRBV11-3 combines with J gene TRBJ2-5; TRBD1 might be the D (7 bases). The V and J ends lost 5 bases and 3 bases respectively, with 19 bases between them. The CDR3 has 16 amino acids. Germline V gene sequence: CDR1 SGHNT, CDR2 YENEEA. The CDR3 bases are TGTGCCAGCAGCCCACGACAGGGAAGGAGGGAAGAGACCCAGTACTTC. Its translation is CASSPRQGRREETQYF.

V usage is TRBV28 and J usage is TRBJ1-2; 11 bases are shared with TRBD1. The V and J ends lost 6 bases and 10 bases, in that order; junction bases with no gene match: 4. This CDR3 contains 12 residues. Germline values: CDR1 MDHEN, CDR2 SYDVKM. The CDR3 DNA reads TGTGCCAGCAGCCCGGGACAGGGGGACTACACCTTC. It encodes CASSPGQGDYTF.

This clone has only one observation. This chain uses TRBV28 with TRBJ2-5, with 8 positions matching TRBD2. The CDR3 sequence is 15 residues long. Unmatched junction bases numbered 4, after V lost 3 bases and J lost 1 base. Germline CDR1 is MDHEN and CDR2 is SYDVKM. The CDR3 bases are TGTGCCAGCAGTTTGCCCAGCGGGAGCCAAGAGACCCAGTACTTC. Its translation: CASSLPSGSQETQYF. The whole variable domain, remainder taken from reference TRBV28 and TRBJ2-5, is DVKVTQSSRYLVKRTGEKVFLECVQDMDHENMFWYRQDPGLGLRLIYFSYDVKMKEKGDIPEGYSVSREKKERFSLILESASTNQTSMYLCASSLPSGSQETQYFGPGTRLLVL.

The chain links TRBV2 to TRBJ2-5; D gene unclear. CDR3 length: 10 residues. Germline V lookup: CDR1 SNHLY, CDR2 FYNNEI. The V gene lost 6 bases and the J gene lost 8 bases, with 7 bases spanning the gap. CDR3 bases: TGTGCCAGCAGCCCTGTCACCCAGTACTTC. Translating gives CASSPVTQYF.

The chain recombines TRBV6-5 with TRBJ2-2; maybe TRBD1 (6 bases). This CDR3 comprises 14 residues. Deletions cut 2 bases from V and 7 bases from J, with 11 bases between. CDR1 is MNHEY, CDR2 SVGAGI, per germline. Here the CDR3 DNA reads TGTGCCAGCAGTTACGCAGGGGCTGACGGGGAGCTGTTTTTT. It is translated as CASSYAGADGELFF.

CDR3 nucleotides: TGTGCCAGTAGTTCGAGCCGCTCTGGGGCCAACGTCCTGACTTTC. Its protein product is CASSSSRSGANVLTF. The chain combines TRBV19 with TRBJ2-6; D uncertain. Germline CDR1 and CDR2: LNHDA and SQIVND (reference sequence). The CDR3 consists of 15 residues. The ends were cut back, 5 bases at V and 0 bases at J, with 8 bases in the middle. Drawing the rest from reference TRBV19 and TRBJ2-6, the complete variable domain is DGGITQSPKYLFRKEGQNVTLSCEQNLNHDAMYWYRQDPGQGLRLIYYSQIVNDFQKGDIAEGYSVSREKKESFPLTVTSAQKNPTAFYLCASSSSRSGANVLTFGAGSRLTVL.

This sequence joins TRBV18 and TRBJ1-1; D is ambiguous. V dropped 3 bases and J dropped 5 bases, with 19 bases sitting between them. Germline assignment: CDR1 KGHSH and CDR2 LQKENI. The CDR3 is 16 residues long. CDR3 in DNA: TGTGCCAGCTCACCCGCCCCGGGCCCCGAGGGAACTGAAGCTTTCTTT. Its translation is CASSPAPGPEGTEAFF.

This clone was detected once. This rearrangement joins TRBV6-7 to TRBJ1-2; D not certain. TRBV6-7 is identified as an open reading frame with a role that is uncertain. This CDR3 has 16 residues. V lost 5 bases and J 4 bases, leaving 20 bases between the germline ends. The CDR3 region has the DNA TGTGCCAGCAGTCAGCGGAGGGAAACCCTTTCCTATGGCTACACCTTC. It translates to CASSQRRETLSYGYTF.

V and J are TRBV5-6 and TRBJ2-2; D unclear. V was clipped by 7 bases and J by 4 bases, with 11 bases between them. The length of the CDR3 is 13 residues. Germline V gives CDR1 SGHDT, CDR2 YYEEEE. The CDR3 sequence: CASQIIVTGELFF. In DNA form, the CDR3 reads TGTGCCAGCCAGATTATTGTCACCGGGGAGCTGTTTTTT.

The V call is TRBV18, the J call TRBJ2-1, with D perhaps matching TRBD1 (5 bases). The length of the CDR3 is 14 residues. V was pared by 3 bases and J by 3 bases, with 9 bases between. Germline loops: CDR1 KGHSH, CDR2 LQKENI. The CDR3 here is CASSPQTDYNEQFF. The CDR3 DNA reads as TGTGCCAGCTCACCGCAGACAGACTACAATGAGCAGTTCTTC.

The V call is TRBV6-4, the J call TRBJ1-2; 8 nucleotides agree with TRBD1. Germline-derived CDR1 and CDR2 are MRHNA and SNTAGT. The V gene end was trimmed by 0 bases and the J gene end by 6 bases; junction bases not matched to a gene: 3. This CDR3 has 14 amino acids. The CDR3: CASSDSNRGNGYTF. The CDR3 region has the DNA TGTGCCAGCAGTGACTCGAACAGGGGGAATGGCTACACCTTC.

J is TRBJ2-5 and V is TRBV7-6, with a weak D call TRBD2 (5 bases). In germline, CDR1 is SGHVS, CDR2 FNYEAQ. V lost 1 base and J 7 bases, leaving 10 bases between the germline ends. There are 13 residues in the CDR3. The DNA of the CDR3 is TGTGCCAGCAGCTTAGAGACTGGGAGGACCCAGTACTTC. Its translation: CASSLETGRTQYF.